The next 30 T cell receptor beta chains were all read from a single sample in a study of T cells in Graves' hyperthyroidism and ophthalmopathy. There were TCR beta CDR3 regions amplified from RNA transcripts. When the TCR CDR3 underwent first-round RT-PCR, the HTBI primer set was used. TCRdb re-called the multiplex PCR reads through MiXCR, storing one row per CDR3 protein. The table shows almost 35,000 distinct CDR3 sequences, with around 52% occurring only once. Specimen: blood. Every receptor here comes from a woman aged 40 to 50 with Graves' ophthalmopathy.

This clonotype has a count of ten or more. The chain couples TRBV11-1 to TRBJ1-1, with D possibly being TRBD1 (5 bases). The CDR3 is 13 residues long. Germline CDR1 SGHAT, CDR2 FQDESV (reference sequence). V was pared by 8 bases and J by 9 bases, with 19 bases between. This CDR3 is CASGQHGGDKAFF. DNA for the CDR3: TGTGCCAGCGGTCAACACGGAGGGGATAAAGCTTTCTTT.

This clonotype was seen repeatedly, ten times or more. This chain uses TRBV27 with TRBJ2-3, with D tentatively TRBD2 (5 bases). Trimming cost V 6 bases and J 2 bases, with 15 bases left between them. Germline loops: CDR1 MNHEY, CDR2 SMNVEV (reference sequence). There are 15 residues in the CDR3. The CDR3 sequence is CASRSLRTVTDTQYF. CDR3 in DNA: TGTGCCAGCAGAAGCCTACGGACTGTCACAGATACGCAGTATTTT.

The chain couples TRBV10-3 to TRBJ1-2, with D possibly being TRBD1 (6 bases). The CDR3 runs 14 residues. Germline CDR1 and CDR2: ENHRY and SYGVKD. The V gene lost 0 bases and the J gene lost 4 bases, with 9 bases spanning the gap. The CDR3 protein is CAISESGGGYGYTF. The CDR3 DNA sequence: TGTGCCATCAGTGAGTCAGGGGGTGGCTATGGCTACACCTTC.

This rearrangement joins TRBV24-1 to TRBJ1-2, with D possibly TRBD1 on 5 matching bases. Trimming left V 3 bases short and J 14 bases short, with 15 bases between. Germline loops: CDR1 KGHDR, CDR2 SFDVKD. The CDR3 extends over 12 amino acids. DNA of the CDR3: TGTGCCACCAGTGATGGGGCCGGGGCCGAAACCTTC. Amino acids: CATSDGAGAETF.

The rearrangement uses TRBV19 and TRBJ2-1, with 8 nucleotides matching TRBD2. Trimming removed 5 bases from V and 2 bases from J; junction bases left unmatched: 11. From germline, CDR1 is LNHDA and CDR2 SQIVND (reference sequence). This CDR3 has 17 amino acids. The CDR3 DNA sequence: TGTGCCAGTAGTTCGGGGCTACTAGCGGCAACCTACAATGAGCAGTTCTTC. It specifies CASSSGLLAATYNEQFF.

The chain recombines TRBV6-6 with TRBJ1-1; 7 positions agree with TRBD1. Germline lookup yields CDR1 MNHNY and CDR2 SVGAGI (reference sequence). This CDR3 region has 12 residues. With 8 bases clipped from V and 5 bases from J, the junction kept 5 bases outside the gene matches. The CDR3: CASGQGGTEAFF. In DNA, the CDR3 is TGTGCCAGCGGCCAGGGGGGGACTGAAGCTTTCTTT.

The chain joins TRBV16 to TRBJ2-1; 10 positions match TRBD1. The germline gives CDR1 KGHSY, CDR2 FQNENV. The trim removed 10 bases at V and 7 bases at J, leaving 7 bases unmatched. CDR3 length: 13 residues. The DNA for the CDR3 is TGTGCCAAAGCCGGGACAGGGGTGAATGAGCAGTTCTTC. Protein: CAKAGTGVNEQFF.

This clonotype showed up many times. J is TRBJ2-2 and V is TRBV11-3; the D is unclear. The V gene's germline CDR1 is SGHNT and CDR2 YENEEA. This CDR3 spans 14 amino acids. The ends were cut back, 6 bases at V and 0 bases at J, with 8 bases in the middle. CDR3 coding DNA: TGTGCCAGCAGTTCCACAGCGAACACCGGGGAGCTGTTTTTT. Translated, it gives CASSSTANTGELFF.

The chain uses TRBV20-1 and TRBJ2-6; D is uncertain. Trimming shortened V by 3 bases and J by 4 bases, and 7 bases separated the two germline ends. Germline V gene sequence: CDR1 DFQATT, CDR2 SNEGSKA (reference sequence). The CDR3 is 13 residues long. The CDR3 loop reads CSARATGANVLTF. The CDR3 nucleotides are TGCAGTGCTAGGGCCACAGGGGCCAACGTCCTGACTTTC.

The V gene is TRBV24-1, the J gene TRBJ2-7; no definite D call. Trimming pared 3 bases from V and 0 bases from J, leaving 11 bases between. Per germline, CDR1 KGHDR and CDR2 SFDVKD. This CDR3 region has 15 residues. DNA for the CDR3: TGTGCCACCAGTGATACACCTCCGTGCTCCTACGAGCAGTACTTC. Amino acid sequence: CATSDTPPCSYEQYF.

This clonotype was recorded many times. The chain joins TRBV20-1 to TRBJ1-5; D remains unclear. Trimming stripped 6 bases from V and 6 bases from J, with 27 bases between. CDR1 is DFQATT, CDR2 SNEGSKA, per germline (reference sequence). The CDR3 covers 17 residues. The CDR3 spells CSAIAFQETGRGQPQHF. The CDR3 DNA follows: TGCAGTGCCATAGCGTTCCAGGAAACGGGTCGAGGTCAGCCCCAGCATTTT.

The chain has TRBV20-1 and TRBJ1-3, with D uncertain. The V end was cut by 6 bases, the J end by 14 bases, with 20 bases between. This CDR3 comprises 12 residues. Germline CDR1 is DFQATT and CDR2 is SNEGSKA (reference sequence). The CDR3 DNA reads TGCAGTGCCGGCCCCTCTGGAAACATCGTATATTTT. This translates into CSAGPSGNIVYF.

This clonotype appeared many times. The genes are TRBV5-5 and TRBJ2-7; D is possibly TRBD1 (6 bases). The germline V gene encodes CDR1 SGHKS and CDR2 YYEKEE (reference sequence). Trimming took 0 bases from V and 2 from J, leaving 9 bases between them. This CDR3 has 14 amino acids. The CDR3: CASSLAGHAYEQYF. CDR3 nucleotide sequence: TGTGCCAGCAGCTTGGCGGGACACGCCTACGAGCAGTACTTC. Together with reference TRBV5-5 and TRBJ2-7, the CDR3 gives the full variable domain: DAGVTQSPTHLIKTRGQQVTLRCSPISGHKSVSWYQQVLGQGPQFIFQYYEKEERGRGNFPDRFSARQFPNYSSELNVNALLLGDSALYLCASSLAGHAYEQYFGPGTRLTVT.

The chain couples TRBV20-1 to TRBJ2-2, with a possible D match to TRBD1 (6 bases). The germline gives CDR1 DFQATT, CDR2 SNEGSKA (reference sequence). The CDR3 runs 11 residues. Trimming removed 5 bases at V and 8 bases at J, with 9 bases between. The CDR3 loop reads CSAPGTGELFF. DNA for the CDR3: TGCAGTGCTCCAGGGACAGGGGAGCTGTTTTTT.

About this clonotype: At one end the junction does not follow the germline gene, possibly because of a read error. The chain carries TRBV7-2 and TRBJ2-2, with 10 positions matching TRBD2. CDR3 length: 16 residues. Germline V gene lookup returns CDR1 SGHTA and CDR2 FQGNSA. The CDR3: CASSLALAGPTGELFF. The CDR3 DNA sequence: TGTGCCAGCAGCCTAGCACTAGCGGGGCCCACCGGGGAGCTGTTTTTT.

V gene TRBV24-1 combines with J gene TRBJ2-3; 12 bases line up with TRBD2. The CDR3 runs to 18 residues. In germline, CDR1 is KGHDR, CDR2 SFDVKD. The V segment lost 4 bases and the J segment 0 bases; nucleotides outside the gene matches: 7. CDR3 sequence (DNA): TGTGCCACCAGTGAGACCCGGACTAGCGGGGATAGCACAGATACGCAGTATTTT. It specifies CATSETRTSGDSTDTQYF.

V gene TRBV10-1 combines with J gene TRBJ2-1; 7 nucleotides agree with TRBD2. Trimming removed 10 bases from V and 9 bases from J; junction bases left unmatched: 18. Germline CDR1 WNHNN, CDR2 SYGVQD (reference sequence). The CDR3 is made up of 15 amino acids. The CDR3 DNA is TGCGCCACCTCTTATTCGGGGGAGGGCCTCGGTGAGCAGTTCTTC. It specifies CATSYSGEGLGEQFF.

The chain is built from TRBV7-3 and TRBJ1-5, with D possibly being TRBD1 (5 bases). Germline V CDR1 and CDR2: SGHTA, FQGTGA. The CDR3 runs to 20 residues. V lost 6 bases to trimming and J lost 1 base, with 28 bases between them. CDR3: CASRDGPGGGPYGSNQPQHF. The CDR3 nucleotides are TGTGCCAGCAGGGACGGTCCCGGGGGTGGCCCATATGGGAGCAATCAGCCCCAGCATTTT.

This clonotype was detected once. One end of the junction does not line up with germline, which may come from a read error. V and J are TRBV7-7 and TRBJ2-1, with D possibly TRBD2 on 6 matching bases. Per germline, CDR1 SSHAT and CDR2 FNYEAQ (reference sequence). The CDR3 runs to 14 residues. CDR3: CANSRLEGPNEQIF. CDR3 coding DNA: TGTGCTAACAGCAGGCTGGAGGGCCCCAATGAGCAGATCTTC.

Relative to its sample, this clonotype is medium-sized. V gene TRBV7-3 combines with J gene TRBJ2-7; 7 nucleotides align to TRBD1. V trimming: 5 bases; J trimming: 2 bases; junction bases outside the gene matches: 3. The germline CDR1 and CDR2 sequences are SGHTA and FQGTGA. The CDR3 spans 13 residues. The CDR3 DNA follows: TGTGCCAGCAGCATCGGGACAGCCTACGAGCAGTACTTC. The encoded protein is CASSIGTAYEQYF. Full variable domain (rest looked up from reference TRBV7-3 and TRBJ2-7): GAGVSQTPSNKVTEKGKYVELRCDPISGHTALYWYRQSLGQGPEFLIYFQGTGAADDSGLPNDRFFAVRPEGSVSTLKIQRTERGDSAVYLCASSIGTAYEQYFGPGTRLTVT.

This clonotype was seen at least ten times. V and J are TRBV12-3 or TRBV12-4 and TRBJ2-5, with 9 bases identical to TRBD1. Trimming removed 4 bases from V and 4 bases from J; junction bases left unmatched: 7. This CDR3 comprises 15 residues. The CDR3 protein is CASSSGQGGGETQYF. CDR3 sequence (DNA): TGTGCCAGCAGTTCGGGACAGGGCGGCGGAGAGACCCAGTACTTC.

This clonotype was seen once. V is TRBV7-2 and J is TRBJ1-5; 8 nucleotides line up with TRBD1. Germline lookup yields CDR1 SGHTA and CDR2 FQGNSA. The V segment lost 5 bases and the J segment 14 bases; nucleotides outside the gene matches: 14. This CDR3 is built from 14 residues. The CDR3 DNA follows: TGTGCCAGCAGCCACCGGTCGGGACAGGCCTACGAGCATTTT. Amino acids: CASSHRSGQAYEHF.

This chain joins TRBV28 and TRBJ1-5, with a weak D call TRBD1 (6 bases). From germline, CDR1 is MDHEN and CDR2 SYDVKM. The length of the CDR3 is 15 residues. The ends were cut back, 7 bases at V and 2 bases at J, with 15 bases in the middle. CDR3 region: CASTPTGRGNQPQHF. CDR3 nucleotides: TGTGCCAGCACACCGACAGGTCGGGGCAATCAGCCCCAGCATTTT.

In regard to this clonotype: Without the conserved terminal phenylalanine or tryptophan, this CDR3 likely stems from a read error. The DNA is left out, because the CDR3 cannot be placed on it with certainty; the CDR3 is given as TCRdb lists it. The chain is built from TRBV29-1 and TRBJ2-2; the table assigns TRBD1, which was not confirmed against the DNA. Germline V gene lookup returns CDR1 SQVTM and CDR2 ANQGSEA. The CDR3 is 16 residues long, ends included. The CDR3 region is CSVENRRTGGHRGAVV.

This clonotype was seen at least ten times. The CDR3, as DNA: TGTGCCAGCAGCTTGGGCCGGGGTAAGATGAACACTGAAGCTTTCTTT. This sequence encodes CASSLGRGKMNTEAFF. This chain connects TRBV7-3 to TRBJ1-1; D unresolved. Trimming took 3 bases from V and 0 from J, leaving 14 bases between them. CDR1 SGHTA and CDR2 FQGTGA come from the germline V gene. The CDR3 consists of 16 residues.

The chain uses TRBV19 and TRBJ1-6; 7 bases map to TRBD1. CDR3 length: 15 amino acids. The germline gives CDR1 LNHDA, CDR2 SQIVND (reference sequence). J was trimmed by 7 bases and V by 5 bases; bases with no gene match: 8. The CDR3 loop is CASSSSTGLNSPLHF. DNA of the CDR3: TGTGCCAGTAGTTCCTCGACAGGGTTAAATTCACCCCTCCACTTT.

The rearrangement links TRBV29-1 to TRBJ2-3; D is undetermined. Germline CDR1 reads SQVTM; CDR2 reads ANQGSEA. V gave up 3 bases and J gave up 11 bases, with 15 bases separating them. The CDR3 runs to 12 residues. The CDR3 DNA reads as TGCAGCGTTGAGGTCTCCTACAATGAGCAGTATTTT. Translated: CSVEVSYNEQYF.

A note on this clonotype: This may stem from a read error, because a much larger clone lies one nucleotide away. The chain recombines TRBV4-3 with TRBJ1-1, with 7 positions matching TRBD1. V gave up 4 bases and J gave up 6 bases; unmatched junction bases: 11. The germline V gene has CDR1 LGHNA and CDR2 YSLEER. The CDR3 contains 15 residues. The DNA of the CDR3 is TGCGCCAGCAGCCGAGACAGGGTTCCTTTCCCTGAAGCTTTCTTT. It yields the protein CASSRDRVPFPEAFF.

This clonotype has at least ten counts. CDR3 sequence: CASSSLNTGELFF. The CDR3 region has the DNA TGTGCCAGCAGTTCCTTGAACACCGGGGAGCTGTTTTTT. J is TRBJ2-2 and V is TRBV27; D call uncertain. Germline-derived CDR1 and CDR2 are MNHEY and SMNVEV (reference sequence). The CDR3 contains 13 residues. Between the trimmed V and J ends, which lost 4 bases and 1 base, there was a span of 4 bases.

The J gene is TRBJ2-3, the V gene TRBV4-3; 12 bases map to TRBD1. Per the germline V gene, CDR1 is LGHNA and CDR2 is YSLEER. Trimming removed 2 bases from V and 3 bases from J; junction bases left unmatched: 3. The CDR3 spans 16 residues. The CDR3 bases are TGCGCCAGCAGCCAACTGGGACAGGGGGCAACAGATACGCAGTATTTT. Its protein is CASSQLGQGATDTQYF.